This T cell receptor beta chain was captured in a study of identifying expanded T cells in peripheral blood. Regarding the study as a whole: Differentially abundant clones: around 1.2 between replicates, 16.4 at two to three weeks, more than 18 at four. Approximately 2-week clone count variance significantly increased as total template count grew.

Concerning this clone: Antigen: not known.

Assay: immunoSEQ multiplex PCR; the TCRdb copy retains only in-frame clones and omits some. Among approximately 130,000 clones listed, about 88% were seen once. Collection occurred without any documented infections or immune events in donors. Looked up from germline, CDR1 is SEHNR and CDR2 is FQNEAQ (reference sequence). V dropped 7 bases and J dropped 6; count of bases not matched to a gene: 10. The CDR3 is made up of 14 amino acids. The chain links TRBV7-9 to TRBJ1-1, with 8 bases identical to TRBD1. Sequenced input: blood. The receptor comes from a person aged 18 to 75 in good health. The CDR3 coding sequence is TGTGCCAGCATCCCCAACAGGGGGAGGTCTGAAGCTTTCTTT. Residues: CASIPNRGRSEAFF.